Listed below are T cell receptor beta chains from one sample, sequenced in a study of blood T cells in healthy people across ages. TCRdb processed the 5' RACE reads anew with MiXCR; each CDR3 protein has one entry. The sample lists roughly 800,000 distinct CDR3 sequences; just under 25% were seen once. The same specimen was also included in a second study, on T cells of mothers and their children.

Sequenced: blood. The receptor set was obtained from a boy under 18 in good health. Each CDR3 is given with its conserved first and last residue. A D gene is named only where the DNA matches it firmly. Only part of the rows carry a size: once, few, many, or a class if the clone is expanded.

CDR3	DNA	D	V	size	J
CASSGGTGPTIYTDTQYF	TGTGCCAGCAGTGGGGGGACAGGGCCCACAATATACACAGATACGCAGTATTTT	TRBD1	TRBV2	.	TRBJ2-3
CASSPTVAPNEKLFF	TGTGCCAGCAGTCCCACGGTGGCACCAAATGAAAAACTGTTTTTT	.	TRBV28	.	TRBJ1-4
CASSPQGADTGELFF	TGTGCCAGCAGCCCCCAGGGGGCTGACACCGGGGAGCTGTTTTTT	TRBD1	TRBV25-1	few	TRBJ2-2
CASSLNPGGGVEETQYF	TGTGCCAGCAGCTTAAATCCGGGCGGAGGAGTGGAAGAGACCCAGTACTTC	.	TRBV7-3	.	TRBJ2-5
CASSPIGIYQFF	TGTGCCAGCAGCCCAATTGGGATTTACCAGTTCTTC	.	TRBV7-8	few	TRBJ2-1
CASSILAGISYNEQFF	TGCGCCAGCAGCATACTAGCGGGGATATCCTACAATGAGCAGTTCTTC	TRBD2	TRBV5-1	.	TRBJ2-1
CASSEGAGRRSEQFF	TGTGCCAGCAGTGAAGGAGCAGGGCGCCGAAGTGAGCAGTTCTTC	.	TRBV2	.	TRBJ2-1
CASSVGPGSGNTIYF	TGTGCCAGCAGCGTAGGTCCGGGGTCTGGAAACACCATATATTTT	.	TRBV9	few	TRBJ1-3
CASSIEGQGGRTDTQYF	TGTGCCAGTAGTATAGAAGGACAGGGTGGGCGCACAGATACGCAGTATTTT	TRBD1	TRBV19	.	TRBJ2-3
CASSVWTGESDEQFF	TGTGCCAGCAGCGTATGGACAGGGGAGTCCGATGAGCAGTTCTTC	TRBD1	TRBV9	few	TRBJ2-1
CASSEIPGLAGGNEQFF	TGTGCCAGTAGCGAAATCCCGGGACTAGCGGGAGGTAATGAGCAGTTCTTC	TRBD2	TRBV19	.	TRBJ2-1
CASSQQGFPGVETQYF	TGTGCCAGCAGCCAACAGGGATTTCCAGGTGTAGAGACCCAGTACTTC	.	TRBV6-2/TRBV6-3	.	TRBJ2-5
CAWDHSTEAFF	TGTGCCTGGGACCATAGCACTGAAGCTTTCTTT	.	TRBV30	few	TRBJ1-1
CASSLHGGAGSADTQYF	TGTGCCAGCAGCTTACACGGGGGTGCGGGGTCTGCAGATACGCAGTATTTT	.	TRBV9	.	TRBJ2-3
CAISRATGTGDNEQYF	TGTGCCATCAGCAGAGCGACCGGGACAGGGGACAACGAGCAGTACTTC	TRBD1	TRBV15	.	TRBJ2-7